This T cell receptor beta chain was recovered during a study of blood T cells in healthy people across ages. This CDR3 region has 13 residues. V was pared by 3 bases and J by 1 base, with 6 bases between. Germline V gives CDR1 MDHEN, CDR2 SYDVKM. PCR was performed a second time for about 7 to 12 cycles using a sample-barcoded 5' primer and a J-beta primer mix. TCRdb processed the 5' RACE reads anew with MiXCR; each CDR3 protein has one entry. Of 540,000 or so distinct CDR3 sequences in the sample, around 24% are singletons; the top ten hold 8.7%. These data also featured in a second study, about T cells of mothers and their children. According to that study: The study recruited three healthy Caucasian mothers and their six children as donors.

V and J are TRBV28 and TRBJ1-1; no reliable D call. The sequencing input was blood. The TCR sequence derives from a boy younger than 18 in good health. The CDR3 DNA reads as TGTGCCAGCAGTTTCGTGGGGAACACTGAAGCTTTCTTT. As protein: CASSFVGNTEAFF.